This T cell receptor (beta chain) stems from a study of T cells in Graves' hyperthyroidism and ophthalmopathy. Uncontrolled infections, other autoimmune diseases, pregnancy or lactation led to exclusion of patients. Diagnoses were made from clinical symptoms, serum measures (thyroxine and TRAb), thyroid ultrasound and orbital computed tomography. RNA transcripts yielded amplified TCR beta CDR3 regions. The HTBI primer set was used in a first-round RT-PCR of the TCR CDR3. TCRdb re-called the multiplex PCR reads through MiXCR, storing one row per CDR3 protein. This sample carries almost 250,000 distinct CDR3 sequences, around 24% of them seen once, and the ten largest clones take about a third. Per germline, CDR1 DFQATT and CDR2 SNEGSKA (reference sequence). The CDR3 runs to 11 residues.

Sequenced input: blood. This clonotype originated in a middle-aged woman with Graves' ophthalmopathy. V is TRBV20-1 and J is TRBJ1-2; TRBD1 agrees at 7 bases. The CDR3 here is CKPTGDYGYTF. DNA of the CDR3: TGCAAACCAACAGGGGACTATGGCTACACCTTC.